The 17 T cell receptor beta chains below were found in one sample sequenced in a study of blood T cell repertoires in COVID-19. Method: immunoSEQ multiplex PCR; TCRdb's copy keeps in-frame clones and lacks some. The profile covers over 140,000 clones, with nearly 80% appearing a single time and around 2.9% taken by the ten largest. Sequences were obtained from PBMCs or T cells enriched from blood (not recorded which). Source of these receptors: a woman in her fifties or sixties who had recovered from COVID-19.

V and J are TRBV7-6 and TRBJ1-6; 7 nucleotides align to TRBD1. The V gene's germline CDR1 is SGHVS and CDR2 FNYEAQ. J was trimmed by 0 bases and V by 2 bases; bases with no gene match: 4. This CDR3 spans 17 amino acids. CDR3 sequence reads: CASSLRGQGSYNSPLHF. The CDR3 DNA reads as TGTGCCAGCAGCTTAAGGGGGCAAGGCTCCTATAATTCACCCCTCCACTTT.

The gene calls are TRBV7-7 and TRBJ2-3, with 16 bases that match TRBD2. Germline assignment: CDR1 SSHAT and CDR2 FNYEAQ (reference sequence). Unmatched junction bases numbered 5, after V lost 6 bases and J lost 2 bases. This CDR3 has 17 amino acids. DNA of the CDR3: TGTGCCAGCAGTCCGGGACTAGCGGGAGGGTACACAGATACGCAGTATTTT. Translating gives CASSPGLAGGYTDTQYF.

There are a few counts of this clone. This chain uses TRBV4-1 with TRBJ1-1; 7 positions match TRBD1. J was trimmed by 4 bases and V by 3 bases; bases with no gene match: 2. This CDR3 contains 13 residues. Looked up from germline, CDR1 is MGHRA and CDR2 is YSYEKL. In DNA form, the CDR3 reads TGCGCCAGCAGCCAGGGACAGCTCACTGAAGCTTTCTTT. Amino acid sequence: CASSQGQLTEAFF.

This clone has more than one count but fewer than ten. The J gene is TRBJ1-1, the V gene TRBV10-3; weak D call: TRBD1 (5 bases). Per the germline V gene, CDR1 is ENHRY and CDR2 is SYGVKD. The CDR3 sequence is 15 residues long. Trimming cost V 7 bases and J 1 base, with 16 bases left between them. The DNA of the CDR3 is TGTGCCATCAAGGGTGGGGCACAACAGAACACTGAAGCTTTCTTT. This sequence encodes CAIKGGAQQNTEAFF.

The chain joins TRBV24-1 to TRBJ2-1, with D perhaps TRBD1 (6 bases). Trimming removed 4 bases from V and 7 bases from J, with 7 bases in between. CDR3 length: 12 amino acids. In germline, CDR1 is KGHDR, CDR2 SFDVKD. CDR3 DNA sequence: TGTGCCACCAGTGACGACAGGAATGAGCAGTTCTTC. Encoded protein: CATSDDRNEQFF.

This clone has just one count. The V call is TRBV3-1 (or the pseudogene TRBV3-2), the J call TRBJ2-7; D unresolved. The CDR3 is made up of 13 amino acids. Trimming left V 1 base short and J 3 bases short, with 7 bases between. Germline CDR1 and CDR2: LGHDT and YNNKEL (reference sequence). The CDR3 is CASSQAGFYEQYF. CDR3 nucleotides: TGTGCCAGCAGCCAAGCCGGTTTCTACGAGCAGTACTTC.

The V call is TRBV11-3, the J call TRBJ2-4, with 9 positions matching TRBD1. With V trimmed by 5 bases and J by 6 bases, 11 bases remained unmatched. The V gene's germline CDR1 is SGHNT and CDR2 YENEEA. The CDR3 covers 16 residues. CDR3 protein: CASSPEQGARGNIQYF. CDR3 nucleotide sequence: TGTGCCAGCAGCCCAGAACAGGGGGCCAGGGGAAACATTCAGTACTTC.

The chain couples TRBV30 to TRBJ1-2; tentatively, D is TRBD1 (5 bases). There are 17 residues in the CDR3. Trimming shortened V by 0 bases and J by 2 bases, and 19 bases separated the two germline ends. The germline gives CDR1 GTSNPN, CDR2 SVGIG (reference sequence). In DNA, the CDR3 is TGTGCCTGGAGTGTACGGCCAGGGCTAGTGGGAAACTATGGCTACACCTTC. Its translation: CAWSVRPGLVGNYGYTF.

This clone was seen once. V usage is TRBV18 and J usage is TRBJ2-7, with 11 nucleotides matching TRBD2. V was clipped by 1 base and J by 3 bases; unmatched bases: 5. This CDR3 is 16 amino acids long. The germline gives CDR1 KGHSH, CDR2 LQKENI. CDR3 nucleotide sequence: TGTGCCAGCTCACCACTGACTAGCGGGGCCTACTACGAGCAGTACTTC. This gives the protein CASSPLTSGAYYEQYF.

The chain combines TRBV11-3 with TRBJ1-2, with 7 positions matching TRBD1. The CDR3 length is 14 residues. Germline trimming cut 4 bases from V and 3 bases from J; bases unmatched to any gene: 5. Germline V gene lookup returns CDR1 SGHNT and CDR2 YENEEA. CDR3 loop: CASSSRQGDYGYTF. The CDR3 region has the DNA TGTGCCAGCAGCTCGAGACAGGGTGACTATGGCTACACCTTC.

The chain combines TRBV10-3 with TRBJ2-5; possible D gene TRBD2, 6 bases. Trimming removed 3 bases from V and 5 bases from J, with 22 bases in between. This CDR3 comprises 17 residues. CDR1 and CDR2 (germline): ENHRY, SYGVKD. The CDR3 region is CAISESTGTYGLETQYF. CDR3 in DNA: TGTGCCATCAGTGAATCCACCGGGACTTATGGGTTGGAGACCCAGTACTTC.

The chain links TRBV5-1 to TRBJ2-1, with 7 nucleotides matching TRBD2. Per germline, CDR1 SGHRS and CDR2 YFSETQ. The J segment lost 5 bases and the V segment lost 3 bases, leaving 5 bases of the junction unmatched. The CDR3 length is 14 residues. This chain's CDR3 is CASSSWGGDNEQFF. The CDR3 nucleotides are TGCGCCAGCAGCTCATGGGGGGGAGACAATGAGCAGTTCTTC.

This chain uses TRBV11-3 with TRBJ2-1; 11 bases line up with TRBD1. The CDR3 contains 17 residues. Germline trimming cut 5 bases from V and 2 bases from J; bases unmatched to any gene: 8. The V gene's germline CDR1 is SGHNT and CDR2 YENEEA. The CDR3 bases are TGTGCCAGCAGCCCCCGGGAGGGACAGGGGGCCTACAATGAGCAGTTCTTC. This sequence encodes CASSPREGQGAYNEQFF.

Notes on this clone: Other nucleotide sequences in the sample specify the same CDR3. V gene TRBV5-1 combines with J gene TRBJ1-5; 7 bases line up with TRBD1. CDR3 length: 14 residues. Germline loops: CDR1 SGHRS, CDR2 YFSETQ. V lost 3 bases to trimming and J lost 7 bases; unmatched junction nucleotides: 7. In DNA, the CDR3 is TGCGCCAGCAGCTCGGGACAGACTGGGCAGCCCCAGCATTTT. It specifies CASSSGQTGQPQHF.

The V and J genes are TRBV6-5 and TRBJ1-2; maybe TRBD1 (6 bases). V shed 9 bases and J shed 3 bases, with 14 bases lying between them. The CDR3 has 13 residues. Germline CDR1 and CDR2: MNHEY and SVGAGI. The CDR3 bases are TGTGCCAGTAGACAGGATCCTGACTATGGCTACACCTTC. Translation gives CASRQDPDYGYTF.

The V gene is TRBV7-9, the J gene TRBJ2-7, with D possibly TRBD1 on 5 matching bases. V lost 4 bases to trimming and J lost 1 base, with 17 bases between them. CDR3 length: 16 amino acids. Germline V lookup: CDR1 SEHNR, CDR2 FQNEAQ (reference sequence). In DNA, the CDR3 is TGTGCCAGCAGCTCCTTCAAAGGACAAGGGTCCTACGAGCAGTACTTC. Residues: CASSSFKGQGSYEQYF.

The V and J genes are TRBV10-3 and TRBJ2-7, with 10 bases fitting TRBD1. The CDR3 is made up of 16 amino acids. Germline values: CDR1 ENHRY, CDR2 SYGVKD. With 3 bases clipped from V and 5 bases from J, the junction kept 10 bases outside the gene matches. CDR3 DNA: TGTGCCATCAGTGATCGGAGCGGGACAGGGGTCGACGAGCAGTACTTC. It translates to CAISDRSGTGVDEQYF.